This TCR beta chain is from a study of molecular identifiers for immune sequencing clone quantification. Turning to the study itself: Within a replicate experiment, RNA obtained from either 20,000 or 100,000 naive CD8 cells was divided into five aliquots, and four of those aliquots were then sequenced.

General study points: Beyond 20 RNA copies, clones held over 99% of effector molecules, compared with under 1% in naive cells. Identical TCR molecules sharing a barcode could underestimate highly expanded clone sizes. Among about a million naive cells, spiked Jurkat TCR RNA from a single cell was reportedly detectable.

In this sample, this clonotype turned up many times. What it binds is unknown. TCRdb re-analysed the PCR reads in MiXCR, keeping a single row per CDR3 protein. The sample holds a few hundred thousand distinct CDR3 sequences; over 20% are singletons and the top ten take about 0.74%. This clonotype was obtained from a human donor in good health. Some libraries in this study had Jurkat cell RNA spiked in. Sequenced sample: naive CD8+ T cells from blood, with Jurkat cell RNA spiked in. This sample's subset: FACS-sorted CD8+CD4-CCR7+CD45RA+ naive T cells.

The CDR3 DNA follows: TGCAGCGTCTACTCCGGGACAGTGGAGCCCGGGGAGCTGTTTTTT. It yields the protein CSVYSGTVEPGELFF. The rearrangement joins TRBV29-1 to TRBJ2-2; 7 nucleotides align to TRBD1. The CDR3 is 15 amino acids. Trimming removed 6 bases from V and 6 bases from J; junction bases left unmatched: 13. Germline V gene data show CDR1 as SQVTM and CDR2 as ANQGSEA.